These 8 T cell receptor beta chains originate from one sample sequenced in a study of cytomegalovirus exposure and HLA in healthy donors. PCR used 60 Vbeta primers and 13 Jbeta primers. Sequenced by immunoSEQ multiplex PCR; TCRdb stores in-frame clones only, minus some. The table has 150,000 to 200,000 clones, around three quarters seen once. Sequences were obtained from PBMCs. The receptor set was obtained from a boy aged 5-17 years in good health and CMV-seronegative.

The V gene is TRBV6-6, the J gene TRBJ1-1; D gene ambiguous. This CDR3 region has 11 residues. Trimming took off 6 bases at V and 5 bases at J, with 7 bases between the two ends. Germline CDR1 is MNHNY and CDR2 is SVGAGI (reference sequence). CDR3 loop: CASRAGTEAFF. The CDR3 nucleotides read TGTGCCAGCAGGGCGGGAACTGAAGCTTTCTTT.

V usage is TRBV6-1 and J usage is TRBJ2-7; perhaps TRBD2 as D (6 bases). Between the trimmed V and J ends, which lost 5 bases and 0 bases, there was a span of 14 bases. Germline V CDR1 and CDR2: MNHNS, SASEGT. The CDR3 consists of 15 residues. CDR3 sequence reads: CASSLRDWDSYEQYF. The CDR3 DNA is TGTGCCAGCAGTCTCCGGGACTGGGACTCCTACGAGCAGTACTTC.

The CDR3 region has the DNA TGTGCCAGCAGGGGACGGACAGAGGGTTACGAGCAGTACTTC. Translated, it gives CASRGRTEGYEQYF. The chain couples TRBV6-5 to TRBJ2-7; tentative D call: TRBD1 (6 bases). V lost 6 bases and J 4 bases, leaving 16 bases between the germline ends. The CDR3 runs 14 residues. Germline V gives CDR1 MNHEY, CDR2 SVGAGI.

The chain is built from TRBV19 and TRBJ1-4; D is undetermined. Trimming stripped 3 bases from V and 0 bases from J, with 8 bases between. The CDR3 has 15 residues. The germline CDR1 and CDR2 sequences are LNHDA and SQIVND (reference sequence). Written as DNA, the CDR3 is TGTGCCAGTAGTATCGGGATTGCAACTAATGAAAAACTGTTTTTT. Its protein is CASSIGIATNEKLFF.

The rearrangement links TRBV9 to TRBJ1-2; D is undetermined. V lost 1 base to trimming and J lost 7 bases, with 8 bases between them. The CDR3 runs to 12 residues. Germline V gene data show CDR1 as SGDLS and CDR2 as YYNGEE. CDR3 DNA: TGTGCCAGCAGCGTAAGAGGGTCTGGCTACACCTTC. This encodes CASSVRGSGYTF.

This CDR3 reads CASSPVLAGALSEQFF. CDR3 bases: TGTGCCAGCAGCCCAGTACTAGCGGGAGCATTATCTGAGCAGTTCTTC. The J gene is TRBJ2-1, the V gene TRBV7-9; TRBD2 matches at 11 bases. Looked up from germline, CDR1 is SEHNR and CDR2 is FQNEAQ (reference sequence). J gave up 9 bases and V 5 bases, and 12 bases lay outside the gene matches. The CDR3 runs 16 residues. Drawing the rest from reference TRBV7-9 and TRBJ2-1, the complete variable domain is DTGVSQNPRHKITKRGQNVTFRCDPISEHNRLYWYRQTLGQGPEFLTYFQNEAQLEKSRLLSDRFSAERPKGSFSTLEIQRTEQGDSAMYLCASSPVLAGALSEQFFGPGTRLTVL.

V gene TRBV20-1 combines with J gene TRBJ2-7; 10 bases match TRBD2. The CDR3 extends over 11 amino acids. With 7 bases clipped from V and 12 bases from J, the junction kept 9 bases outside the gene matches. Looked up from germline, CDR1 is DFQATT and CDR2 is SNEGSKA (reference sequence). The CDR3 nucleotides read TGCAGTGTTAAAGTAGCGGGGGGCCGGTACTTC. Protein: CSVKVAGGRYF.

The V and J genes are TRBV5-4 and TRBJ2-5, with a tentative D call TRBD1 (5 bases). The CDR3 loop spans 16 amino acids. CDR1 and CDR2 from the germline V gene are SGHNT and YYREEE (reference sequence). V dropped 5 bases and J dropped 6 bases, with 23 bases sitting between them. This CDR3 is CASSPNVPGNVKTQYF. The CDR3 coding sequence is TGTGCCAGCAGTCCAAACGTCCCAGGGAATGTTAAGACCCAGTACTTC.